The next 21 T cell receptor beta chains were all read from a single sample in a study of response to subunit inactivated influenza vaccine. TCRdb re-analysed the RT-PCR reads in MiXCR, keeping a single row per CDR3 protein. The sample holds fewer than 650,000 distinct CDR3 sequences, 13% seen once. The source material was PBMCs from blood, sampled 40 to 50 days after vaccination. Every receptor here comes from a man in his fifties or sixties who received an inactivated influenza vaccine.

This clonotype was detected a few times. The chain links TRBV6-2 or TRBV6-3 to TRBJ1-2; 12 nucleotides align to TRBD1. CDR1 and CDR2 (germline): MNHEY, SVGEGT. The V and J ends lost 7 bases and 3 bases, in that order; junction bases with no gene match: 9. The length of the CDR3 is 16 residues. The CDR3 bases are TGTGCCAGCACCTACGGGACAGGGGGCGGCGACTATGGCTACACCTTC. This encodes CASTYGTGGGDYGYTF.

CDR3 nucleotide sequence: TGTGCCAGCAGTTTCCGGGGGAGCAATCAGCCCCAGCATTTT. This codes for CASSFRGSNQPQHF. The chain is built from TRBV5-4 and TRBJ1-5, with D possibly being TRBD1 (5 bases). The CDR3 is made up of 14 amino acids. V was clipped by 5 bases and J by 1 base, with 10 bases between them. Germline V gene lookup returns CDR1 SGHNT and CDR2 YYREEE (reference sequence). Full variable domain (rest looked up from reference TRBV5-4 and TRBJ1-5): ETGVTQSPTHLIKTRGQQVTLRCSSQSGHNTVSWYQQALGQGPQFIFQYYREEENGRGNFPPRFSGLQFPNYSSELNVNALELDDSALYLCASSFRGSNQPQHFGDGTRLSIL.

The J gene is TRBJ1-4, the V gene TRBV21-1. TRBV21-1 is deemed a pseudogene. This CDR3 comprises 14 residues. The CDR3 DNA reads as TGTGCCAGCAGCAAAGGCGTCGTTAATGAAAAACTGTTTTTT. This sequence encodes CASSKGVVNEKLFF.

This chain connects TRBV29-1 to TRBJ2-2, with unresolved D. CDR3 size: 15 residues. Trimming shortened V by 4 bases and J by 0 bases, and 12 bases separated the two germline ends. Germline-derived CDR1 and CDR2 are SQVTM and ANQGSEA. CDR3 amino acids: CSVGMGSANTGELFF. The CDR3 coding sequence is TGCAGCGTTGGGATGGGATCCGCGAACACCGGGGAGCTGTTTTTT.

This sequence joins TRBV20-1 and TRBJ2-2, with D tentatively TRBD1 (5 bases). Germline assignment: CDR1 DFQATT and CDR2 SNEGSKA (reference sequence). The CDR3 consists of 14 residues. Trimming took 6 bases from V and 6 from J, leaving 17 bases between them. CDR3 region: CSARLTVNAGELFF. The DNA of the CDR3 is TGCAGTGCCCGATTGACAGTTAACGCCGGGGAGCTGTTTTTT.

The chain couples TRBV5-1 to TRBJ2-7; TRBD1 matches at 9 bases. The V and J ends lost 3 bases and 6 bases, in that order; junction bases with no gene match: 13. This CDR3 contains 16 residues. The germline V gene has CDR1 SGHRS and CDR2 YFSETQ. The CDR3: CASSSHRDREVSEQYF. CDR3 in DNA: TGCGCCAGCAGCTCCCACCGGGACAGGGAAGTTAGCGAGCAGTACTTC.

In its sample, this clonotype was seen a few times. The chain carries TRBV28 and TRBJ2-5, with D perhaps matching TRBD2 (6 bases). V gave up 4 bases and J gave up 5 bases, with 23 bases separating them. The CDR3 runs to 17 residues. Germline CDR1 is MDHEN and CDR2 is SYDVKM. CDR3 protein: CASSSPLGTGEPETQYF. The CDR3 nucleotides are TGTGCCAGCAGTTCCCCCCTAGGGACTGGAGAACCGGAGACCCAGTACTTC.

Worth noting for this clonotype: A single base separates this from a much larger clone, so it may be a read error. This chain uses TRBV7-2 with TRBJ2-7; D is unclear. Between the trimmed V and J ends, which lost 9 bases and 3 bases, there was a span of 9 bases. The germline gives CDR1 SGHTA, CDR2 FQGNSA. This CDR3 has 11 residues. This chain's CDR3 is CARSNRYEQYF. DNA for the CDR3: TGTGCCAGAAGCAACCGCTACGAGCAGTACTTC.

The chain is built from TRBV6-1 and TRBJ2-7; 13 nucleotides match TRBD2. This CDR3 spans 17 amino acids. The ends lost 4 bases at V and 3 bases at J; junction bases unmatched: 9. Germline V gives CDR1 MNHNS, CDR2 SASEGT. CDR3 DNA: TGTGCCAGCAGTGGGGGACTAGCGGGATTTGGCGTCTACGAGCAGTACTTC. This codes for CASSGGLAGFGVYEQYF.

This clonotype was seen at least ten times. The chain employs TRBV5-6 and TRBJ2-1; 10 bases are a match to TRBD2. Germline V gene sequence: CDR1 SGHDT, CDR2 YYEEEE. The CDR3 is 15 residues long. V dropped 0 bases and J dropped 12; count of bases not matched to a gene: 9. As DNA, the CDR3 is TGTGCCAGCAGCTTGGGAAGCGGGGGGGGCATCGGGCAGTTCTTC. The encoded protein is CASSLGSGGGIGQFF.

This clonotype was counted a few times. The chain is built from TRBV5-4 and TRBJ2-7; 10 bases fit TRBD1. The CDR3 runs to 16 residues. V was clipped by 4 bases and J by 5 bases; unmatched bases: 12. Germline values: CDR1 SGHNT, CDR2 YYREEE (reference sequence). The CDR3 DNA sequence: TGTGCCAGCAGCCTCGGGGGTGCGGGACAGGGGCACGAGCAGTACTTC. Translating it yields CASSLGGAGQGHEQYF.

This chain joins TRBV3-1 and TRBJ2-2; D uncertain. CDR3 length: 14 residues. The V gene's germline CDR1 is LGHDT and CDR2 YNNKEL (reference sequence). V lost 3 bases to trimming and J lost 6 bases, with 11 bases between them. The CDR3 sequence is CASSQRGAPGELFF. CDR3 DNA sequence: TGTGCCAGCAGCCAGAGAGGAGCACCCGGGGAGCTGTTTTTT.

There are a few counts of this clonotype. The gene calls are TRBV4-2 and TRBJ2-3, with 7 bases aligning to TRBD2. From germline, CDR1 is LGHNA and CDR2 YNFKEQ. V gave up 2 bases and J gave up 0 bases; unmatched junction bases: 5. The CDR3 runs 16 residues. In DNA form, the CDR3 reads TGTGCCAGCAGCCAACAGGGTAGCGGGAGCACAGATACGCAGTATTTT. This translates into CASSQQGSGSTDTQYF.

The CDR3 is CASSQTGTGTYNEQFF. CDR3 nucleotides: TGTGCCAGCAGCCAAACTGGGACAGGTACTTACAATGAGCAGTTCTTC. This chain links TRBV5-5 with TRBJ2-1; 8 bases map to TRBD1. The CDR3 is 16 residues long. The V gene end was trimmed by 4 bases and the J gene end by 4 bases; junction bases not matched to a gene: 10. Germline-derived CDR1 and CDR2 are SGHKS and YYEKEE (reference sequence).

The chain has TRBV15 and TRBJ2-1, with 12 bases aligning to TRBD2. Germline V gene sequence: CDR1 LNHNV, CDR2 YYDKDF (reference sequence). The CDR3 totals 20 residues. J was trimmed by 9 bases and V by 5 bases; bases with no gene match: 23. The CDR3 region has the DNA TGTGCCACCAGCGGACAGACCAATTCGCAAACTAGCGGGGGGCCGGGTGAGCAGTTCTTC. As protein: CATSGQTNSQTSGGPGEQFF.

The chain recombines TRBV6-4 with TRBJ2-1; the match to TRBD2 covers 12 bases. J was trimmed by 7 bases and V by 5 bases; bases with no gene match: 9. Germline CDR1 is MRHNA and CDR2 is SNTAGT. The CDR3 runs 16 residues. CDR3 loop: CASSSTSGSGVNEQFF. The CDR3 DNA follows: TGTGCCAGCAGTTCGACTAGCGGGAGCGGGGTAAATGAGCAGTTCTTC.

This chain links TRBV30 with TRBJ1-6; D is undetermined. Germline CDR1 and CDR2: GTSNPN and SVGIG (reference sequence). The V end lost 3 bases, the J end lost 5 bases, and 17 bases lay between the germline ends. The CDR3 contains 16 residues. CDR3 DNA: TGTGCCTGGAGAGCCTTTTGGCAGCTGAATAATTCACCCCTCCACTTT. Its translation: CAWRAFWQLNNSPLHF.

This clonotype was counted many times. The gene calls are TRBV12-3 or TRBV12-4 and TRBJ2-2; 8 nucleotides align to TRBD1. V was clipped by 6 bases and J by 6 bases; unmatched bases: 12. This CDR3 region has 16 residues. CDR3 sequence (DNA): TGTGCCAGCAGCCCCCGCGACAGGGGAGACGCCGGGGAGCTGTTTTTT. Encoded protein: CASSPRDRGDAGELFF.

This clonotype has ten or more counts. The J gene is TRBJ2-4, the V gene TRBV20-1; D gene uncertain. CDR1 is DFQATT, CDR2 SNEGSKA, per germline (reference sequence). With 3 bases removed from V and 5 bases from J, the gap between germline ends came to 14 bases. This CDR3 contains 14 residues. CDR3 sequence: CSASPWVAENIQYF. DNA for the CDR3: TGCAGTGCTAGCCCCTGGGTGGCCGAAAACATTCAGTACTTC.

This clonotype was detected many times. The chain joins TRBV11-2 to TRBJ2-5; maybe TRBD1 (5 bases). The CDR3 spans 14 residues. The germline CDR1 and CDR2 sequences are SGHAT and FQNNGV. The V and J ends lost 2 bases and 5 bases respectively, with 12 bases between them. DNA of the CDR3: TGTGCCAGCAGCTTACGGGCAGGGTACGAGACCCAGTACTTC. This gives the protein CASSLRAGYETQYF.

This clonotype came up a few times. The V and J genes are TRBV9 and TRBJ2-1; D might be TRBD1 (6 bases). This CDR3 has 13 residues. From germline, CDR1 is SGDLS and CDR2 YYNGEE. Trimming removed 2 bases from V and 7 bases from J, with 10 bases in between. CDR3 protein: CASSVPGQNEQFF. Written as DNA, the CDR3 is TGTGCCAGCAGCGTCCCGGGACAAAATGAGCAGTTCTTC.